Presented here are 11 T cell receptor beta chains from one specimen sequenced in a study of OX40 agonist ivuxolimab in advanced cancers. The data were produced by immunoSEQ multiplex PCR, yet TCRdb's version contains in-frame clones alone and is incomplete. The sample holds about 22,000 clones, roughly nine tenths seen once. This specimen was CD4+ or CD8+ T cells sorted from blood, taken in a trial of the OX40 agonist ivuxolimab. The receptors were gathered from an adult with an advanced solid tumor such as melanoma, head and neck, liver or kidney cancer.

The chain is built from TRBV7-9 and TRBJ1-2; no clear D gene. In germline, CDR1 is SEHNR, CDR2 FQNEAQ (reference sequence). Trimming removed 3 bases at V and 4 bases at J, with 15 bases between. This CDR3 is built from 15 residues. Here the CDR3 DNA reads TGTGCCAGCAGCTTGAGAAACCACGTAGCCTATGGCTACACCTTC. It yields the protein CASSLRNHVAYGYTF. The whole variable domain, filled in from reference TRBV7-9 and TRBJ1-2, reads DTGVSQNPRHKITKRGQNVTFRCDPISEHNRLYWYRQTLGQGPEFLTYFQNEAQLEKSRLLSDRFSAERPKGSFSTLEIQRTEQGDSAMYLCASSLRNHVAYGYTFGSGTRLTVV.

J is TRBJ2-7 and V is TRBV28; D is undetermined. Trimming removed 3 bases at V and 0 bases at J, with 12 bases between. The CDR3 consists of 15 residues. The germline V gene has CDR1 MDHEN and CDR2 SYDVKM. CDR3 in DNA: TGTGCCAGCAGTTTGTCGCGGAGCAGCTCCTACGAGCAGTACTTC. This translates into CASSLSRSSSYEQYF.

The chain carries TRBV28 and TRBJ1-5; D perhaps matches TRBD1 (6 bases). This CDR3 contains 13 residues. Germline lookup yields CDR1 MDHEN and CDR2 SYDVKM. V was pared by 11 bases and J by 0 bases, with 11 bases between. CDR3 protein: CAGGQYSNQPQHF. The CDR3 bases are TGTGCCGGAGGACAGTATAGCAATCAGCCCCAGCATTTT. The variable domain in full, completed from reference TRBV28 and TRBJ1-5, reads DVKVTQSSRYLVKRTGEKVFLECVQDMDHENMFWYRQDPGLGLRLIYFSYDVKMKEKGDIPEGYSVSREKKERFSLILESASTNQTSMYLCAGGQYSNQPQHFGDGTRLSIL.

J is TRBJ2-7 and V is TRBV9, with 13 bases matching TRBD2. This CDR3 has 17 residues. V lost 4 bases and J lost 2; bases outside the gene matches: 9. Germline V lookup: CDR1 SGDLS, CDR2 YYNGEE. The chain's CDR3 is CASSPITGTSGTYEQYF. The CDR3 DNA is TGTGCCAGCAGCCCGATCACTGGGACTAGCGGGACCTACGAGCAGTACTTC.

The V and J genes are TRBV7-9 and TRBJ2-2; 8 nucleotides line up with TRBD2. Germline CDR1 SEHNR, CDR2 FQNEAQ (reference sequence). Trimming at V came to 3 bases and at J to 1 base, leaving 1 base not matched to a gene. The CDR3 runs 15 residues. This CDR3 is CASSFSGRNTGELFF. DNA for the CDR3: TGTGCCAGCAGCTTCAGCGGGAGGAACACCGGGGAGCTGTTTTTT.

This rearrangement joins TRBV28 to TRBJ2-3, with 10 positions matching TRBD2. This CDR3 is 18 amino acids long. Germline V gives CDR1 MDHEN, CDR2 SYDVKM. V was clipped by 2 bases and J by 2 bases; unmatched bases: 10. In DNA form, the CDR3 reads TGTGCCAGCAGTTTACCCACCGGGACTAGCGTAGACACAGATACGCAGTATTTT. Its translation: CASSLPTGTSVDTDTQYF.

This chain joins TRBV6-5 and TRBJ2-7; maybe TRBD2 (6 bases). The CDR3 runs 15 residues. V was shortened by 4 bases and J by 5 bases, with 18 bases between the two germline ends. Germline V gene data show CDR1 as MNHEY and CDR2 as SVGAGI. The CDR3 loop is CASSSTTPGGNEQYF. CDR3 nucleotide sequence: TGTGCCAGCAGTTCGACAACACCCGGAGGGAACGAGCAGTACTTC.

CDR3 amino acids: CASSPRGNTEAFF. In nucleotides, the CDR3 is TGCGCCAGCAGCCCGCGGGGGAACACTGAAGCTTTCTTT. The rearrangement joins TRBV4-3 to TRBJ1-1; D uncertain. The ends were cut back, 4 bases at V and 1 base at J, with 7 bases in the middle. The CDR3 runs to 13 residues. Germline loops: CDR1 LGHNA, CDR2 YSLEER.

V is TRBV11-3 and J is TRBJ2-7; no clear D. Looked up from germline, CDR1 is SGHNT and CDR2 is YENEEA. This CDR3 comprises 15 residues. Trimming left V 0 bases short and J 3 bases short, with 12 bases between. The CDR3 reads CASSLDVAWNYEQYF. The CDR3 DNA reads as TGTGCCAGCAGCTTAGACGTGGCTTGGAACTACGAGCAGTACTTC.

The CDR3 reads CASSDRLAGDWGYEQYF. CDR3 bases: TGTGCCAGCAGCGATCGACTAGCGGGAGATTGGGGTTACGAGCAGTACTTC. The chain has TRBV5-6 and TRBJ2-7; 12 bases fit TRBD2. The V segment lost 4 bases and the J segment 4 bases; nucleotides outside the gene matches: 12. The CDR3 sequence is 17 residues long. Germline V gene sequence: CDR1 SGHDT, CDR2 YYEEEE.

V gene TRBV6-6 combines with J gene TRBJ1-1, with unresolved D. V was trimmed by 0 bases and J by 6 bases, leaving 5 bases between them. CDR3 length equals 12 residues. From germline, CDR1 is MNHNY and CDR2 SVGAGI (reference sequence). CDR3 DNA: TGTGCCAGCAGTTACTCATCTTCTGAAGCTTTCTTT. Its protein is CASSYSSSEAFF.